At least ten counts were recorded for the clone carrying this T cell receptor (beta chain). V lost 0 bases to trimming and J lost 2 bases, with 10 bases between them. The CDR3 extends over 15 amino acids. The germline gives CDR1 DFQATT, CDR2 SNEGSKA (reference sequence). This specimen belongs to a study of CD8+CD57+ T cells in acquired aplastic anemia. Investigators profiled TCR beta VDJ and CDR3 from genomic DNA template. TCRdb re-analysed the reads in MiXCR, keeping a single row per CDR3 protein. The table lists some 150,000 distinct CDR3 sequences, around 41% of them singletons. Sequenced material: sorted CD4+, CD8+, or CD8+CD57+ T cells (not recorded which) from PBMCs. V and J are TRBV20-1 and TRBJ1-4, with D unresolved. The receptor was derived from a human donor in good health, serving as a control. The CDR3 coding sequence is TGCAGTGCTAGAGATTATTTGCGGACTAATGAAAAACTGTTTTTT. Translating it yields CSARDYLRTNEKLFF.